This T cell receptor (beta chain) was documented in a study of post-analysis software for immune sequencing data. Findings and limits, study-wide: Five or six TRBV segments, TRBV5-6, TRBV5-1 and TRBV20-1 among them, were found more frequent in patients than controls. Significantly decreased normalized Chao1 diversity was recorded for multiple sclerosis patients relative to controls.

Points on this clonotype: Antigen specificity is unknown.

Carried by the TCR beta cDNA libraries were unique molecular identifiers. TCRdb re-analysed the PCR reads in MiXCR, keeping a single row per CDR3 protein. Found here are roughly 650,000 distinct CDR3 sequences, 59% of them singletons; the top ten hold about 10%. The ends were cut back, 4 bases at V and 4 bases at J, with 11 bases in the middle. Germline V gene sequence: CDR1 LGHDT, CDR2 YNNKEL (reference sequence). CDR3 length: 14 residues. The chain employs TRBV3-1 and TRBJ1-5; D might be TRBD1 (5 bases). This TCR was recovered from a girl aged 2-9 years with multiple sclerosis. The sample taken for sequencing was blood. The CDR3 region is CASSRTSQNQPQHF. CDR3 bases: TGTGCCAGCAGCCGGACATCCCAGAATCAGCCCCAGCATTTT.